The rows below give T cell receptor beta chains drawn from one sample of a study of blood T cell repertoires in COVID-19. Assay used: immunoSEQ multiplex PCR; TCRdb lists only in-frame clones, some missing. This table has around 210,000 clones, about 84% appearing once. Sequencing input: peripheral blood. The receptors derive from a woman aged 80 or older with COVID-19, enrolled during active disease. Both conserved end residues are part of each CDR3. D genes are given only for firm matches. Clone sizes are given selectively: once, few, many, or a class where the clone is expanded.

v_call	j_call	clone_size	d_call	cdr3_nt	cdr3_aa
TRBV5-1	TRBJ1-2	-	-	TGCGCCAGCAGCTCGTCAGGGGTTCTGGACTATGGCTACACCTTC	CASSSSGVLDYGYTF
TRBV9	TRBJ1-2	once	-	TGTGCCAGCAGCGTAACAGGGAACTATGGCTACACCTTC	CASSVTGNYGYTF
TRBV18	TRBJ2-7	-	TRBD1	TGTGCCAGCTCATCACAGGGGGCGCGCGGCGACGAGCAGTACTTC	CASSSQGARGDEQYF
TRBV18	TRBJ1-6	-	TRBD1	TGTGCCAGCTCGCCGACAGGGGGCTTGAATTCACCCCTCCACTTT	CASSPTGGLNSPLHF
TRBV7-3	TRBJ2-2	-	-	TGTGCCAGCAGCTTCTCGGGATCCAACACCGGGGAGCTGTTTTTT	CASSFSGSNTGELFF
TRBV2	TRBJ2-2	-	-	TGTGCCAGCAGTGTCGCCGGGGAGCTGTTTTTT	CASSVAGELFF
TRBV10-3	TRBJ1-1	-	-	TGTGCCATCAGGGAATCAGGGTATGGGAACACTGAAGCTTTCTTT	CAIRESGYGNTEAFF
TRBV14	TRBJ2-3	-	-	TGTGCCAGCAGCCAAGATCCCGGGAGAGATACGCAGTATTTT	CASSQDPGRDTQYF
TRBV5-1	TRBJ1-1	-	-	TGCGCCAGCAGCTTGGACTATAACACTGAAGCTTTCTTT	CASSLDYNTEAFF
TRBV5-1	TRBJ1-4	-	-	TGCGCCAGCAGCTTGGATCCCCAGGGCTCGGAAAAACTGTTTTTT	CASSLDPQGSEKLFF
TRBV7-8	TRBJ1-1	-	-	TGTGCCAGCAGCCCCCGGGTGGGAGAGAACACTGAAGCTTTCTTT	CASSPRVGENTEAFF
TRBV20-1	TRBJ2-7	-	TRBD2	TGCAGTGCTAGTCTGGGGACTAGCGCGAACTACGAGCAGTACTTC	CSASLGTSANYEQYF
TRBV15	TRBJ2-7	-	TRBD2	TGTGCCACCCGTCGGACTAGCGGGAGTTACGAGCAGTACTTC	CATRRTSGSYEQYF
TRBV5-1	TRBJ2-5	-	TRBD2	TGCGCCAGCAGGGCCGGGACTAGCGGGGAGACCCAGTACTTC	CASRAGTSGETQYF
TRBV9	TRBJ1-3	-	TRBD1	TGTGCCAGCAGCAACCAAGACAGGGTGCGTGGAAACACCATATATTTT	CASSNQDRVRGNTIYF
TRBV5-4	TRBJ2-7	once	TRBD2	TGTGCCAGCAGCTTGGGGGGCGGGAGTCCCTACGAGCAGTACTTC	CASSLGGGSPYEQYF
TRBV15	TRBJ1-5	-	TRBD1	TGTGCCATCACGACAGGGCCCAATCAGCCCCAGCATTTT	CAITTGPNQPQHF